What follows describes a single T cell receptor (beta chain). This clonotype was counted at least ten times. Its antigen specificity is not known. Base quality data are lacking; no much larger clone is found one base away. These data belong to a study of T cell repertoires in cytomegalovirus infection (dated by TCRdb to between 2018 and 2021). Turning to the overall study: Because public TCR beta signatures pointed to carriage of CMV infection together with the matching HLA type, the HLA type of each donor mattered for the analysis. Overall study outcomes, separate from this receptor: The ex vivo response was dominated by HLA-C-restricted CMV-specific TCR beta clonotypes, and the single most frequent clonotype in two of eight donors was supplied by these HLA-C-restricted clonotypes. Carriers of CMV infection plus the relevant HLA type were discriminated by the cumulative frequency of public TCR beta family members in the study cohort and in an independent roughly 320-donor cohort.

V and J lose 1 base and 5 bases, and a span of 14 bases separates them. CDR1 is given as SGHTA and CDR2 as FQGNSA, both from the germline V gene. Including the terminal cysteine and phenylalanine, the CDR3 comprises 15 residues. Left in the record is the CDR3 DNA by itself, 45 bases read in frame from the first base. Sequenced on an Illumina HiSeq 1500. The public reads were quality trimmed at Q25 with fastp and then assembled into clones with MiXCR by TCRdb, keeping productive beta chains. Under each unique CDR3 protein, matching rows form one entry showing the most common genes and DNA. The sample records about 190,000 distinct CDR3 sequences, roughly 9% of which are singletons. Together, the top ten hold about 4.2% of the sample.

Sequencing was carried out using PBMCs. This clonotype was sampled from a human donor in good health (CMV status not recorded). Some clones in this sample may be carry-over from other donors' samples. The chain is encoded by TRBV7-2 joined to TRBJ2-5, with the D gene tentatively TRBD1 or TRBD2, based on 5 matching bases in each. The CDR3 is CASSLEIGALETQYF. The sequenced DNA: TGTGCCAGCAGCTTAGAGATCGGGGCGCTCGAGACCCAGTACTTC. Reference TRBV7-2 and TRBJ2-5 proteins supply the regions before and after the CDR3; the full variable domain is: GAGVSQSPSNKVTEKGKDVELRCDPISGHTALYWYRQSLGQGLEFLIYFQGNSAPDKSGLPSDRFSAERTGGSVSTLTIQRTQQEDSAVYLCASSLEIGALETQYFGPGTRLLVL.